The 4 T cell receptor beta chains below all came from one sample that was sequenced in a study of cytomegalovirus exposure and HLA in healthy donors. Profiling relied on immunoSEQ multiplex PCR, and the TCRdb table lists in-frame clones only, not all of them. The repertoire holds approximately 100,000 clones, approximately 93% seen once, with around 1.1% in the top ten. Material for sequencing was PBMCs. These receptors were taken from a woman aged 30 to 39 in good health and CMV-seropositive.

The chain combines TRBV9 with TRBJ2-1; 7 nucleotides align to TRBD1. Germline V gene sequence: CDR1 SGDLS, CDR2 YYNGEE. The CDR3 runs to 15 residues. J was trimmed by 5 bases and V by 1 base; bases with no gene match: 6. This CDR3 is CASSVYRDRHNEQFF. Written as DNA, the CDR3 is TGTGCCAGCAGCGTATACCGGGACAGACACAATGAGCAGTTCTTC.

The chain uses TRBV18 and TRBJ2-5, with D maybe TRBD1 (6 bases). The CDR3 loop spans 15 amino acids. Trimming took off 1 base at V and 5 bases at J, with 14 bases between the two ends. The germline V gene has CDR1 KGHSH and CDR2 LQKENI. The CDR3 nucleotides read TGTGCCAGCTCACCACGCTCACAGGGAATGGAGACCCAGTACTTC. Encoded protein: CASSPRSQGMETQYF.

The chain carries TRBV2 and TRBJ1-1; D is uncertain. V was pared by 7 bases and J by 6 bases, with 18 bases between. This CDR3 spans 14 amino acids. Germline lookup yields CDR1 SNHLY and CDR2 FYNNEI. CDR3 residues: CASTGELGASEAFF. CDR3 nucleotide sequence: TGTGCCAGCACTGGAGAGTTAGGAGCCTCTGAAGCTTTCTTT.

DNA of the CDR3: TGTGCCAGCAGCCCCCGCGGCGGGGGCAACAATGAGCAGTTCTTC. Protein sequence: CASSPRGGGNNEQFF. The rearrangement joins TRBV13 to TRBJ2-1; TRBD2 might be the D (7 bases). With 5 bases removed from V and 5 bases from J, the gap between germline ends came to 16 bases. From germline, CDR1 is PRHDT and CDR2 FYEKMQ (reference sequence). The CDR3 has 15 amino acids. Full variable domain (rest looked up from reference TRBV13 and TRBJ2-1): AAGVIQSPRHLIKEKRETATLKCYPIPRHDTVYWYQQGPGQDPQFLISFYEKMQSDKGSIPDRFSAQQFSDYHSELNMSSLELGDSALYFCASSPRGGGNNEQFFGPGTRLTVL.